This T cell receptor (beta chain) is from a study of cytomegalovirus exposure and HLA in healthy donors. Findings and caveats of the study: Later analysis identified several of the most significant clusters that appeared linked to common viral pathogens.

Primers: 60 Vbeta forward and 13 Jbeta reverse. Generated by immunoSEQ multiplex PCR, the TCRdb table keeps only in-frame clones and is missing some. Of 150,000 or so clones in the sample, around 80% were seen once. On this clone itself: The antigen is not known.

V was cut by 6 bases and J by 3 bases, with 12 bases left in between. CDR1 and CDR2 (germline): LNHDA, SQIVND (reference sequence). The CDR3 sequence is 14 residues long. The chain couples TRBV19 to TRBJ2-1; D might be TRBD2 (6 bases). This TCR came from a male donor in good health and CMV-seropositive. Sequencing was done on a sample of PBMCs. In DNA, the CDR3 is TGTGCCAGTAGGGACTACCTAGGCTACAATGAGCAGTTCTTC. This gives the protein CASRDYLGYNEQFF.